Listed below are T cell receptor beta chains from one sample, sequenced in a study of patients and donors after allogeneic stem cell transplantation. TCRdb redid the calling of the RT-PCR reads with MiXCR, one entry per CDR3 protein. The repertoire consists of about 90,000 distinct CDR3 sequences, with around 49% occurring once and the leading ten covering more than 55%. Source material: blood, either unsorted or a sorted T cell fraction (not recorded which). These receptors were taken from a human donor who was either an allogeneic HSCT recipient or a stem cell or donor lymphocyte infusion donor (not recorded which). It is not recorded whose cells these are; they may come from a transplant donor. Each CDR3 is given with its conserved first and last residue. Fields, in order: clone size, V gene, J gene, CDR3 protein. A clone size is listed for some rows: how often the clone was seen (once, few, many), or a class if it is expanded.

size: .
V: TRBV28
J: TRBJ1-3
CDR3: CASSLNWGSGNTIYF

size: .
V: TRBV20-1
J: TRBJ1-4
CDR3: CSARDRGTAGEKLFF

size: .
V: TRBV20-1
J: TRBJ1-5
CDR3: CSARDPGGRGGQPQHF

size: .
V: TRBV6-2/TRBV6-3
J: TRBJ2-1
CDR3: CASRTPVAGTLQFF

size: few
V: TRBV6-2/TRBV6-3
J: TRBJ1-1
CDR3: CASSPGAVMNTEAFF

size: few
V: TRBV28
J: TRBJ1-1
CDR3: CASSTLLNTEAFF

size: .
V: TRBV7-2
J: TRBJ1-6
CDR3: CASSWSLNNSPLHF

size: once
V: TRBV4-1
J: TRBJ1-6
CDR3: CASSQVVRGNSPLHF

size: .
V: TRBV6-2/TRBV6-3
J: TRBJ2-5
CDR3: CASDSGRAKTQYF

size: few
V: TRBV29-1
J: TRBJ2-3
CDR3: CSVDIGGTDTQYF

size: .
V: TRBV10-3
J: TRBJ1-5
CDR3: CAISELGEQPQHF

size: .
V: TRBV12-5
J: TRBJ1-5
CDR3: CASRGPPSNQPQHF

size: .
V: TRBV20-1
J: TRBJ1-2
CDR3: CSASQGSNYGYTF

size: .
V: TRBV7-9
J: TRBJ1-5
CDR3: CASSFGQGMMSNQPQHF

size: .
V: TRBV21-1
J: TRBJ1-1
CDR3: CASSKAGSRRSEAFF

size: .
V: TRBV20-1
J: TRBJ2-1
CDR3: CSASPAGLQSYNEQFF

size: .
V: TRBV4-3
J: TRBJ2-5
CDR3: CASSQDRASGLQETQYF

size: .
V: TRBV13
J: TRBJ2-1
CDR3: CASEGPGLARPYNEQFF

size: .
V: TRBV12-3/TRBV12-4
J: TRBJ1-5
CDR3: CASSLEGDRAYQPQHF

size: few
V: TRBV28
J: TRBJ1-1
CDR3: CASSRTLPTEAFF

size: .
V: TRBV12-3/TRBV12-4
J: TRBJ2-5
CDR3: CASSYAQMLEAQYF

size: .
V: TRBV7-2
J: TRBJ2-1
CDR3: CASSLPGGAYNEQFF

size: .
V: TRBV2
J: TRBJ1-5
CDR3: CASSWDGNARQPQHF

size: few
V: TRBV7-2
J: TRBJ1-1
CDR3: CASRAGNTEAFF